This note documents a single TCR beta chain sequence. CDR1 is SGHRS, CDR2 YFSETQ, per germline. V gave up 0 bases and J gave up 0 bases; unmatched junction bases: 5. The CDR3 runs to 17 residues. This sample is part of a study of cytomegalovirus exposure and HLA in healthy donors. It was with 60 Vbeta and 13 Jbeta primers that the PCR ran. Clones were sequenced by immunoSEQ multiplex PCR, and TCRdb holds only the in-frame ones, with some missing. The sample contains around 100,000 clones, roughly 85% of which appear only once. Source material: PBMCs. The chain combines TRBV5-1 with TRBJ1-1; 10 bases fit TRBD1. The TCR originated in a woman in her forties in good health and CMV-seronegative. This chain's CDR3 is CASSLGDRGFMNTEAFF. The CDR3 DNA is TGCGCCAGCAGCTTGGGGGACAGGGGCTTCATGAACACTGAAGCTTTCTTT.